This TCR beta chain was profiled in a study of spatial heterogeneity in lung cancer. In the study overall: Each unique TCR and UMI combination was seen more than ten times on average in raw reads. Findings of the study overall: It was found that expanded intratumoral alpha and beta TCR counts tracked tumor mutation counts.

On each TCR cDNA molecule, a unique molecular identifier was present. A single record per CDR3 protein comes from TCRdb applying MiXCR to the 5' RACE reads. The sample has over 10,000 distinct CDR3 sequences, approximately 5.4% seen once. The time point here: sample taken at primary tumor resection. Samples came from about 72 TRACERx patients with untreated early-stage lung cancer. TCRs were sequenced from unsorted whole RNA of tumor, nontumor lung or PBMC. The CDR3 totals 14 residues. Germline CDR1 and CDR2: SGDLS and YYNGEE. The ends were cut back, 4 bases at V and 2 bases at J, with 12 bases in the middle. This clonotype has ten or more counts. The antigen is unknown.

The sequences come from lung tumor tissue, collected at surgery. The rearrangement uses TRBV9 and TRBJ2-5; TRBD2 might be the D (6 bases). The source of this sequence is a female donor with early-stage non-small cell lung cancer. The CDR3 sequence: CASSIRGVQETQYF. CDR3 DNA sequence: TGTGCCAGCAGCATCCGCGGGGTTCAAGAGACCCAGTACTTC.